Shown below are 22 T cell receptor beta chains from a single sample sequenced in a study of T-cell memory formation after mild COVID-19. TCRdb processed the 5' RACE reads anew with MiXCR; each CDR3 protein has one entry. This sample carries about 160,000 distinct CDR3 sequences, about 28% of them seen once, and the ten largest clones take more than 10%. The specimen was PBMCs or a T cell subset sorted from them (not recorded which). These receptors came from an adult woman who had mild COVID-19 (a few samples of this study predate the infection). Cell type and time point are not known.

This chain connects TRBV6-5 to TRBJ2-1, with D tentatively TRBD1 (5 bases). The CDR3 has 16 amino acids. Germline V lookup: CDR1 MNHEY, CDR2 SVGAGI. V was clipped by 0 bases and J by 1 base, with 10 bases between them. CDR3 region: CASSYSGRASYNEQFF. The CDR3 DNA reads as TGTGCCAGCAGTTACTCCGGCAGGGCTTCCTACAATGAGCAGTTCTTC.

V and J are TRBV9 and TRBJ2-7; D not certain. Germline CDR1 and CDR2: SGDLS and YYNGEE. This CDR3 region has 14 residues. V was cut by 5 bases and J by 5 bases, with 17 bases left in between. The CDR3 sequence: CASSAGSTSHEQYF. The CDR3 nucleotides read TGTGCCAGCAGTGCCGGGTCCACGTCCCACGAGCAGTACTTC.

The chain has TRBV15 and TRBJ2-3; weak D call: TRBD1 (6 bases). CDR3 length: 15 residues. CDR1 and CDR2 from the germline V gene are LNHNV and YYDKDF (reference sequence). Trimming cost V 0 bases and J 4 bases, with 11 bases left between them. CDR3 amino acids: CATSREFSGADTQYF. CDR3 nucleotide sequence: TGTGCCACCAGCAGAGAGTTCTCAGGGGCAGATACGCAGTATTTT.

V and J are TRBV4-1 and TRBJ2-7, with 8 bases fitting TRBD2. CDR3 length equals 16 residues. Germline trimming cut 6 bases from V and 4 bases from J; bases unmatched to any gene: 14. Germline V gene sequence: CDR1 MGHRA, CDR2 YSYEKL. The DNA of the CDR3 is TGCGCCAGCAGTCAAAATAGCGGGGCCCGCTCTTACGAGCAGTACTTC. It encodes CASSQNSGARSYEQYF.

This clonotype has just a few counts. The rearrangement uses TRBV19 and TRBJ1-2, with D unresolved. Germline CDR1 and CDR2: LNHDA and SQIVND (reference sequence). This CDR3 comprises 14 residues. Trimming cost V 8 bases and J 3 bases, with 16 bases left between them. Here the CDR3 DNA reads TGTGCCAGTTCCCTTGGGCTCCCGGACTATGGCTACACCTTC. Protein product: CASSLGLPDYGYTF.

V gene TRBV7-9 combines with J gene TRBJ1-1; 8 nucleotides agree with TRBD1. Germline CDR1 SEHNR, CDR2 FQNEAQ (reference sequence). This CDR3 has 14 amino acids. V was clipped by 1 base and J by 9 bases; unmatched bases: 7. In DNA, the CDR3 is TGTGCCAGCAGCTTAGAGTCAGGGGGCTTTCAAGCTTTCTTT. Encoded protein: CASSLESGGFQAFF.

The genes are TRBV7-6 and TRBJ2-1; unclear D gene. CDR3 size: 14 residues. Germline CDR1 SGHVS, CDR2 FNYEAQ. Trimming pared 2 bases from V and 10 bases from J, leaving 15 bases between. The CDR3 loop reads CASSLMRSAREQFF. CDR3 sequence (DNA): TGTGCCAGCAGCTTAATGAGGTCGGCGAGGGAGCAGTTCTTC.

The CDR3 coding sequence is TGTGCCAGCAGTTTTTGGGGGAACGAGCAGTACTTC. Its protein is CASSFWGNEQYF. The genes are TRBV12-3 or TRBV12-4 and TRBJ2-7, with D perhaps assigned TRBD1 or TRBD2 (5 bases each). CDR3 size: 12 residues. The germline V and J ends were trimmed by 3 bases and 5 bases, with 8 bases remaining between them.

The rearrangement links TRBV7-2 to TRBJ1-1; TRBD1 aligns across 10 bases. V shed 1 base, J shed 6 bases, and the junction held 5 bases outside the gene matches. The CDR3 spans 15 residues. Per germline, CDR1 SGHTA and CDR2 FQGNSA. CDR3: CASSLGAGTGAEAFF. CDR3 nucleotide sequence: TGTGCCAGCAGCTTAGGTGCCGGGACAGGGGCTGAAGCTTTCTTT.

The V and J genes are TRBV12-3 or TRBV12-4 and TRBJ2-7, with a tentative D call TRBD2 (6 bases). The CDR3 spans 16 residues. The V end lost 0 bases, the J end lost 1 base, and 13 bases lay between the germline ends. CDR3 coding DNA: TGTGCCAGCAGTTTAGCGCTGGGGGGATTTTCCTACGAGCAGTACTTC. Translation gives CASSLALGGFSYEQYF.

This sequence joins TRBV2 and TRBJ2-3, with TRBD2 matching over 9 bases. Germline loops: CDR1 SNHLY, CDR2 FYNNEI. V lost 1 base to trimming and J lost 6 bases; unmatched junction nucleotides: 11. This CDR3 spans 17 amino acids. CDR3 region: CASSEVAGGFSSDTQYF. DNA of the CDR3: TGTGCCAGCAGTGAAGTTGCGGGAGGGTTTTCGTCGGATACGCAGTATTTT.

This chain links TRBV29-1 with TRBJ2-4, with 9 positions matching TRBD2. CDR1 is SQVTM, CDR2 ANQGSEA, per germline. The V segment lost 0 bases and the J segment 4 bases; nucleotides outside the gene matches: 16. This CDR3 has 19 residues. CDR3 residues: CSVEDRPGLASFGKNIQYF. CDR3 nucleotide sequence: TGCAGCGTTGAAGATCGGCCCGGACTAGCGAGTTTCGGAAAAAACATTCAGTACTTC.

In its sample, this clonotype was seen a few times. The genes are TRBV6-1 and TRBJ1-6, with TRBD1 as a possible D gene (5 bases). The CDR3 sequence is 13 residues long. Trimming shortened V by 3 bases and J by 5 bases, and 5 bases separated the two germline ends. Germline lookup yields CDR1 MNHNS and CDR2 SASEGT. The DNA for the CDR3 is TGTGCCAGCAGTGAGGGGGATAATTCACCCCTCCACTTT. Amino acid sequence: CASSEGDNSPLHF.

The chain carries TRBV7-2 and TRBJ2-3; D is undetermined. The V gene lost 5 bases and the J gene lost 0 bases, with 9 bases spanning the gap. The CDR3 spans 14 residues. CDR1 SGHTA and CDR2 FQGNSA come from the germline V gene. In DNA form, the CDR3 reads TGTGCCAGCAGCCCCATGGGCAGCACAGATACGCAGTATTTT. Its translation: CASSPMGSTDTQYF.

The chain joins TRBV20-1 to TRBJ1-1; D call uncertain. Trimming removed 3 bases at V and 5 bases at J, with 13 bases between. This CDR3 has 13 amino acids. Germline assignment: CDR1 DFQATT and CDR2 SNEGSKA (reference sequence). This chain's CDR3 is CSARGVRDTEAFF. The CDR3 nucleotides are TGCAGTGCTAGGGGAGTGCGGGATACTGAAGCTTTCTTT.

This chain uses TRBV5-1 with TRBJ1-2; D is ambiguous. V shed 0 bases and J shed 8 bases, with 14 bases lying between them. The CDR3 totals 14 residues. In germline, CDR1 is SGHRS, CDR2 YFSETQ. The CDR3: CASSLDSQVEGYTF. The CDR3, as DNA: TGCGCCAGCAGCTTGGATTCGCAGGTTGAGGGCTACACCTTC.

The genes are TRBV13 and TRBJ2-1, with D possibly matching TRBD1 (5 bases). V lost 0 bases and J 5 bases, leaving 8 bases between the germline ends. This CDR3 spans 14 amino acids. Germline CDR1 PRHDT, CDR2 FYEKMQ (reference sequence). This CDR3 is CASSLGQGNNEQFF. In nucleotides, the CDR3 is TGTGCCAGCAGCTTAGGTCAGGGCAACAATGAGCAGTTCTTC.

This clonotype showed up just a few times. The DNA for the CDR3 is TGTGCCACCAGCGGGCAGGCAGGGCGCCTAGCAACTAATGAAAAACTGTTTTTT. Protein product: CATSGQAGRLATNEKLFF. V and J are TRBV15 and TRBJ1-4; possibly TRBD1 for D (5 bases). The germline CDR1 and CDR2 sequences are LNHNV and YYDKDF (reference sequence). The CDR3 runs to 18 residues. V gave up 5 bases and J gave up 0 bases, with 19 bases separating them.

This clonotype turned up a few times. The chain couples TRBV3-1 to TRBJ2-3; 7 positions match TRBD2. Germline trimming cut 4 bases from V and 2 bases from J; bases unmatched to any gene: 6. The CDR3 sequence is 15 residues long. Germline V lookup: CDR1 LGHDT, CDR2 YNNKEL (reference sequence). The CDR3 sequence is CASSLSSGHTDTQYF. The CDR3 nucleotides read TGTGCCAGCAGCCTAAGTAGCGGGCACACAGATACGCAGTATTTT.

This clonotype turned up a few times. This chain connects TRBV11-3 to TRBJ2-1; 7 bases agree with TRBD2. The length of the CDR3 is 14 residues. The V gene's germline CDR1 is SGHNT and CDR2 YENEEA. Unmatched junction bases numbered 8, after V lost 4 bases and J lost 8 bases. CDR3 in DNA: TGTGCCAGCAGCTATTTCAGCGGGATGGATGAGCAGTTCTTC. Amino acids: CASSYFSGMDEQFF.

The chain couples TRBV4-1 to TRBJ2-2; D is ambiguous. Germline CDR1 reads MGHRA; CDR2 reads YSYEKL. The V end was cut by 4 bases, the J end by 4 bases, with 13 bases between. The CDR3 extends over 15 amino acids. CDR3 loop: CASSRSWFFTGELFF. The DNA of the CDR3 is TGCGCCAGCAGCCGCTCTTGGTTCTTCACCGGGGAGCTGTTTTTT.

CDR3 bases: TGTGCCAGCAGTCCCAGGCGTGGGGACGTCTCCTACAATGAGCAGTTCTTC. Translation: CASSPRRGDVSYNEQFF. The V gene is TRBV27, the J gene TRBJ2-1; the D call may be TRBD1 or TRBD2 (5 bases each). Between the trimmed V and J ends, which lost 5 bases and 0 bases, there was a span of 17 bases. Germline V gives CDR1 MNHEY, CDR2 SMNVEV (reference sequence). This CDR3 region has 17 residues.